The source of this T cell receptor (beta chain) is a study of blood T cells in healthy people across ages. General study results and limits: As age increased, TCR beta diversity per million T cells fell in a roughly linear fashion. Expanded clonotype changes were possibly confounded by unknown donor CMV status.

Of note for this clonotype: The antigen remains undetermined.

A second PCR, run for about 6 to 11 cycles, used a sample-barcoded 5' primer plus a J-beta primer mix. Each cDNA molecule, via a template-switch adaptor with 12 random nucleotides, was tagged. TCRdb reprocessed the 5' RACE reads via MiXCR and lists one record per CDR3 protein. The sample has 910,000 or so distinct CDR3 sequences, approximately 50% seen once. The CDR3 spans 14 residues. V was pared by 1 base and J by 1 base, with 8 bases between. Germline values: CDR1 SGHDT, CDR2 YYEEEE. Extraction of total RNA produced a minimum of 5 micrograms from each sample. The sample consisted of blood. The origin of this receptor is a woman between 55 and 75 years old in good health. The rearrangement uses TRBV5-6 and TRBJ1-1; the D is unclear. This CDR3 reads CASSLRRTNTEAFF. The CDR3 DNA reads as TGTGCCAGCAGCTTGCGCAGGACGAACACTGAAGCTTTCTTT.